These 25 T cell receptor beta chains originate from one sample sequenced in a study of follicular helper T cells after annual influenza vaccination. Time point defined: 2015-2016 season, pre-vaccination. Clones were read by immunoSEQ multiplex PCR, and TCRdb kept only the in-frame ones, dropping some. The sample carries 9,500 to 15,000 clones, more than 75% recorded once. The specimen comprised CXCR5+ CD38- circulating T follicular helper cells from blood, sampled on the day of influenza vaccination. Subset denoted: circulating Tfh, non-naive CD4+CXCR5+PD-1+ (ICOS+CD38+ or ICOS-CD38-). Receptors originate from an adult who received the influenza vaccine.

This clone was counted only a few times. The V and J genes are TRBV7-8 and TRBJ1-5; D call uncertain. Deletions cut 8 bases from V and 6 bases from J, with 8 bases between. CDR3 length: 11 amino acids. CDR1 SGHVS and CDR2 FQNEAQ come from the germline V gene. CDR3 DNA sequence: TGTGCCAGCGGTCTGAGTCAGCCCCAGCATTTT. Translated: CASGLSQPQHF.

This clone was seen just once. The chain couples TRBV15 to TRBJ2-7; the D is unclear. The CDR3 totals 13 residues. Trimming shortened V by 0 bases and J by 4 bases, and 7 bases separated the two germline ends. From germline, CDR1 is LNHNV and CDR2 YYDKDF (reference sequence). The CDR3 nucleotides are TGTGCCACCAGCAGAGATATGGGTTACGAGCAGTACTTC. Its protein is CATSRDMGYEQYF.

This rearrangement joins TRBV18 to TRBJ1-5; D gene ambiguous. The CDR3 has 13 amino acids. CDR1 is KGHSH, CDR2 LQKENI, per germline. V was shortened by 10 bases and J by 4 bases, with 14 bases between the two germline ends. The CDR3 protein is CATSSQPNQPQHF. In DNA form, the CDR3 reads TGTGCCACCTCTAGCCAACCAAATCAGCCCCAGCATTTT.

This clone was recorded once. The V call is TRBV2, the J call TRBJ1-1; D unresolved. The CDR3 is 14 residues long. Germline CDR1 reads SNHLY; CDR2 reads FYNNEI. Deletions cut 4 bases from V and 0 bases from J, with 9 bases between. The CDR3 spells CASSVQTLNTEAFF. CDR3 nucleotides: TGTGCCAGCAGTGTCCAGACATTGAACACTGAAGCTTTCTTT.

The chain employs TRBV4-3 and TRBJ1-2; tentatively, D is TRBD1 (5 bases). Germline CDR1 LGHNA, CDR2 YSLEER. This CDR3 is built from 13 residues. With 1 base removed from V and 2 bases from J, the gap between germline ends came to 5 bases. CDR3 region: CASSQGQNYGYTF. In DNA form, the CDR3 reads TGCGCCAGCAGCCAAGGACAGAACTATGGCTACACCTTC.

The genes are TRBV19 and TRBJ2-3; weak D call: TRBD2 (5 bases). This CDR3 is built from 13 residues. Germline V gene lookup returns CDR1 LNHDA and CDR2 SQIVND (reference sequence). V was pared by 0 bases and J by 6 bases, with 7 bases between. The CDR3 bases are TGTGCCAGTAGTATAGACAGAGGGGATACGCAGTATTTT. It codes for CASSIDRGDTQYF.

The V and J genes are TRBV4-1 and TRBJ1-4; D gene unclear. V was clipped by 4 bases and J by 6 bases, with 15 bases between them. From germline, CDR1 is MGHRA and CDR2 YSYEKL. CDR3 length: 15 amino acids. This CDR3 is CASSPAGSRHEKLFF. The CDR3 DNA sequence: TGCGCCAGCAGCCCGGCTGGGTCAAGACATGAAAAACTGTTTTTT.

The rearrangement joins TRBV21-1 to TRBJ1-4. TRBV21-1 is described as a pseudogene. This CDR3 region has 13 residues. CDR3 nucleotides: TGTGCCAGCACCAACCGGCCTAATGAAAAACTGTTTTTT. Its translation is CASTNRPNEKLFF.

The chain carries TRBV7-9 and TRBJ1-1; 8 nucleotides match TRBD1. Unmatched junction bases numbered 6, after V lost 1 base and J lost 5 bases. CDR3 size: 15 residues. CDR1 and CDR2 (germline): SEHNR, FQNEAQ (reference sequence). The CDR3, as DNA: TGTGCCAGCAGCTTAGGAGACAGGGGTGGGACTGAAGCTTTCTTT. Translated: CASSLGDRGGTEAFF.

The genes are TRBV2 and TRBJ2-2, with D perhaps TRBD1 (5 bases). The CDR3 is 15 amino acids. The ends were cut back, 0 bases at V and 6 bases at J, with 11 bases in the middle. Looked up from germline, CDR1 is SNHLY and CDR2 is FYNNEI. CDR3: CASSEAGWGAGELFF. For the CDR3, the DNA is TGTGCCAGCAGTGAAGCGGGGTGGGGCGCCGGGGAGCTGTTTTTT. Based on the CDR3 plus reference TRBV2 and TRBJ2-2, the full variable domain is EPEVTQTPSHQVTQMGQEVILRCVPISNHLYFYWYRQILGQKVEFLVSFYNNEISEKSEIFDDQFSVERPDGSNFTLKIRSTKLEDSAMYFCASSEAGWGAGELFFGEGSRLTVL.

The chain employs TRBV7-2 and TRBJ2-7; D perhaps matches TRBD2 (6 bases). Trimming removed 5 bases from V and 3 bases from J, with 17 bases in between. Germline CDR1 reads SGHTA; CDR2 reads FQGNSA. The CDR3 covers 15 residues. The CDR3 sequence is CASSEAGQGGYEQYF. The CDR3 nucleotides are TGTGCCAGCAGCGAAGCTGGCCAGGGAGGCTACGAGCAGTACTTC.

This clone was recorded once. The rearrangement links TRBV10-3 to TRBJ2-7; 10 bases agree with TRBD1. The V and J ends lost 2 bases and 3 bases, in that order; junction bases with no gene match: 4. Germline V gene sequence: CDR1 ENHRY, CDR2 SYGVKD. The CDR3 totals 15 residues. The CDR3 reads CAISEGTGDDYEQYF. In nucleotides, the CDR3 is TGTGCCATCAGTGAGGGGACAGGGGACGACTACGAGCAGTACTTC.

This clone was seen only a few times. This chain links TRBV30 with TRBJ1-1; TRBD1 might be the D (5 bases). CDR1 and CDR2 from the germline V gene are GTSNPN and SVGIG (reference sequence). This CDR3 comprises 13 residues. Deletions cut 5 bases from V and 6 bases from J, with 16 bases between. Here the CDR3 reads CAWSDKFLSEAFF. CDR3 nucleotides: TGTGCCTGGTCGGACAAATTCCTCTCTGAAGCTTTCTTT.

The chain joins TRBV2 to TRBJ1-1; unclear D gene. The V gene's germline CDR1 is SNHLY and CDR2 FYNNEI. The CDR3 length is 13 residues. V was clipped by 3 bases and J by 8 bases, with 13 bases between them. In DNA form, the CDR3 reads TGTGCCAGCAGTGAGGTTGGGTTTGGGGAAGCTTTCTTT. Its translation: CASSEVGFGEAFF.

The rearrangement uses TRBV19 and TRBJ2-7; D remains ambiguous. This CDR3 has 15 residues. Germline values: CDR1 LNHDA, CDR2 SQIVND (reference sequence). The V end lost 6 bases, the J end lost 3 bases, and 18 bases lay between the germline ends. In nucleotides, the CDR3 is TGTGCCAGTAGGAAGTCGTGGCAGGCGGACTACGAGCAGTACTTC. Protein sequence: CASRKSWQADYEQYF.

Here the CDR3 reads CASRGGYGQYF. CDR3 in DNA: TGTGCCAGCAGAGGGGGATACGGGCAGTATTTT. The V gene is TRBV21-1, the J gene TRBJ2-3; whether TRBD1, the table's D call, matches the DNA was not checked. TRBV21-1 is noted as a pseudogene. The CDR3 runs 11 residues.

V and J are TRBV19 and TRBJ1-5; D remains ambiguous. V lost 0 bases and J 6 bases, leaving 6 bases between the germline ends. The CDR3 runs 13 residues. Germline V gene lookup returns CDR1 LNHDA and CDR2 SQIVND (reference sequence). CDR3 DNA: TGTGCCAGTAGTATAGAGGCGGCTCAGCCCCAGCATTTT. It encodes CASSIEAAQPQHF.

This chain links TRBV7-6 with TRBJ2-5; 8 bases align to TRBD1. Germline CDR1 SGHVS, CDR2 FNYEAQ. The CDR3 spans 16 residues. Unmatched junction bases numbered 9, after V lost 1 base and J lost 5 bases. As DNA, the CDR3 is TGTGCCAGCAGCTTAGTAGCCGCTACAGGGGGGGAGACCCAGTACTTC. It specifies CASSLVAATGGETQYF.

This clone was detected once. The V and J genes are TRBV12-5 and TRBJ2-1, with a possible D match to TRBD1 (6 bases). The germline CDR1 and CDR2 sequences are LGHNT and FRNRAP. The CDR3 extends over 14 amino acids. Trimming took 1 base from V and 3 from J, leaving 7 bases between them. The CDR3 reads CASGLGTDYNEQFF. The CDR3 DNA is TGTGCTAGTGGTTTGGGGACAGACTACAATGAGCAGTTCTTC.

The gene calls are TRBV28 and TRBJ2-6, with D maybe TRBD1 (5 bases). This CDR3 contains 14 residues. Germline V gene data show CDR1 as MDHEN and CDR2 as SYDVKM. V lost 7 bases and J lost 4, with 11 bases in between. The CDR3, as DNA: TGTGCCAGCAACTCTCAGGGAGGGGCCAACGTCCTGACTTTC. This sequence encodes CASNSQGGANVLTF.

The rearrangement links TRBV5-1 to TRBJ2-3; D may be TRBD1 or TRBD2 (5 bases each). This CDR3 is built from 15 residues. The V and J ends lost 3 bases and 0 bases respectively, with 11 bases between them. CDR1 and CDR2 (germline): SGHRS, YFSETQ. The CDR3 region is CASSYLGASTDTQYF. The CDR3 nucleotides are TGCGCCAGCAGCTACCTCGGGGCAAGCACAGATACGCAGTATTTT.

The chain couples TRBV15 to TRBJ2-7; a weak D match, TRBD1 (6 bases). In germline, CDR1 is LNHNV, CDR2 YYDKDF (reference sequence). Trimming left V 0 bases short and J 2 bases short, with 8 bases between. The CDR3 totals 14 residues. CDR3 sequence: CATSREGGAYEQYF. Written as DNA, the CDR3 is TGTGCCACCAGCAGAGAAGGGGGTGCCTACGAGCAGTACTTC.

This chain connects TRBV30 to TRBJ2-7, with D tentatively TRBD1 or TRBD2 (7 bases each). The CDR3 consists of 14 residues. The germline V gene has CDR1 GTSNPN and CDR2 SVGIG (reference sequence). Between the trimmed V and J ends, which lost 4 bases and 5 bases, there was a span of 18 bases. The CDR3 loop is CAWKPWGGGDEQYF. The CDR3 coding sequence is TGTGCCTGGAAGCCGTGGGGAGGGGGCGACGAGCAGTACTTC. Looking up the rest from reference TRBV30 and TRBJ2-7 gives the full variable domain: SQTIHQWPATLVQPVGSPLSLECTVEGTSNPNLYWYRQAAGRGLQLLFYSVGIGQISSEVPQNLSASRPQDRQFILSSKKLLLSDSGFYLCAWKPWGGGDEQYFGPGTRLTVT.

The V and J genes are TRBV5-1 and TRBJ2-5; D tentatively reads TRBD1 or TRBD2 (5 bases each). Looked up from germline, CDR1 is SGHRS and CDR2 is YFSETQ. This CDR3 region has 13 residues. V lost 7 bases, J lost 0 bases, and 10 bases lay in between. The CDR3 spells CASSRDHQETQYF. The CDR3 DNA reads TGCGCCAGCTCCCGGGACCACCAAGAGACCCAGTACTTC. The full variable domain, with the rest looked up from reference TRBV5-1 and TRBJ2-5, is KAGVTQTPRYLIKTRGQQVTLSCSPISGHRSVSWYQQTPGQGLQFLFEYFSETQRNKGNFPGRFSGRQFSNSRSEMNVSTLELGDSALYLCASSRDHQETQYFGPGTRLLVL.

The V gene is TRBV6-6, the J gene TRBJ2-5, with 8 bases lining up with TRBD2. Germline V gene sequence: CDR1 MNHNY, CDR2 SVGAGI (reference sequence). CDR3 length: 14 residues. Trimming removed 2 bases from V and 5 bases from J; junction bases left unmatched: 4. CDR3 DNA: TGTGCCAGCAGTTACCCCCAGCGGGGGGAGACCCAGTACTTC. It codes for CASSYPQRGETQYF.